These 4 T cell receptor beta chains share one sample of origin, sequenced in a study of cytomegalovirus exposure and HLA in healthy donors. Primers: 60 Vbeta forward and 13 Jbeta reverse. Repertoires were generated with immunoSEQ multiplex PCR, while TCRdb's copy carries only in-frame clones and drops some. Of some 190,000 clones listed, about four fifths are singletons. The specimen was PBMCs. Receptors were obtained from a woman under 40 in good health and CMV-seropositive.

The V call is TRBV14, the J call TRBJ2-7, with TRBD1 identical over 11 bases. Trimming took 4 bases from V and 0 from J; bases not matched to a gene: 8. This CDR3 has 17 residues. Germline CDR1 reads SGHDN; CDR2 reads FVKESK. CDR3 loop: CASSPPGQGESSYEQYF. CDR3 sequence (DNA): TGTGCCAGCAGCCCACCGGGACAGGGGGAGAGCTCCTACGAGCAGTACTTC.

The genes are TRBV9 and TRBJ2-7; 7 bases match TRBD2. V was clipped by 3 bases and J by 3 bases; unmatched bases: 6. Per the germline V gene, CDR1 is SGDLS and CDR2 is YYNGEE. The length of the CDR3 is 14 residues. The CDR3 is CASSAGGSGYEQYF. CDR3 sequence (DNA): TGTGCCAGCAGCGCCGGCGGGAGCGGCTACGAGCAGTACTTC.

This clone came up a few times. The rearrangement links TRBV6-5 to TRBJ2-2, with 8 bases lining up with TRBD1. Trimming took 7 bases from V and 7 from J; bases not matched to a gene: 5. Looked up from germline, CDR1 is MNHEY and CDR2 is SVGAGI. This CDR3 contains 13 residues. CDR3 bases: TGTGCCAGCAAAAGACAGGGGATCGGGGAGCTGTTTTTT. Its protein product is CASKRQGIGELFF.

V is TRBV6-6 and J is TRBJ1-1, with 9 bases matching TRBD1. CDR3 size: 16 residues. The V and J ends lost 0 bases and 1 base, in that order; junction bases with no gene match: 3. Germline CDR1 and CDR2: MNHNY and SVGAGI (reference sequence). The CDR3 region has the DNA TGTGCCAGCAGTTACTCCGGGACAGGGCGGAACACTGAAGCTTTCTTT. Its translation: CASSYSGTGRNTEAFF.